A single sample gave rise to the 7 T cell receptor beta chains below, sequenced in a study of CD8 T cells in ankylosing spondylitis. Their target antigens are unknown. Study-wide results and caveats: Seemingly characteristic of ankylosing spondylitis blood was a TCR beta motif consisting of 7 or 8 highly homologous variants.

TCRdb re-derived calls from the 5' RACE reads in MiXCR, one entry per CDR3 protein. This table holds 650,000 to 800,000 distinct CDR3 sequences, under 20% found once. Material for sequencing was blood, either unsorted or a sorted T cell fraction (not recorded which). The receptors here all came from a male donor with ankylosing spondylitis.

The genes are TRBV28 and TRBJ1-5, with 7 bases that match TRBD1. V shed 5 bases, J shed 9 bases, and the junction held 4 bases outside the gene matches. CDR3 size: 12 residues. Germline V gene data show CDR1 as MDHEN and CDR2 as SYDVKM. CDR3 region: CASSTNRGPQHF. In DNA, the CDR3 is TGTGCCAGCAGTACCAACAGGGGGCCCCAGCATTTT.

V gene TRBV20-1 combines with J gene TRBJ2-2; 10 nucleotides match TRBD2. J gave up 6 bases and V 4 bases, and 5 bases lay outside the gene matches. The CDR3 runs to 14 residues. The germline V gene has CDR1 DFQATT and CDR2 SNEGSKA (reference sequence). The CDR3 nucleotides read TGCAGTGCTAAAGCGGGAGGGAAGGCCGGGGAGCTGTTTTTT. Protein sequence: CSAKAGGKAGELFF.

This clonotype was picked up a small number of times. This chain uses TRBV18 with TRBJ1-6; D uncertain. The CDR3 contains 13 residues. Germline V CDR1 and CDR2: KGHSH, LQKENI. V shed 2 bases and J shed 7 bases, with 6 bases lying between them. The CDR3 DNA reads as TGTGCCAGCTCACCAGGGGTAAATTCACCCCTCCACTTT. This codes for CASSPGVNSPLHF.

The V gene is TRBV12-3 or TRBV12-4, the J gene TRBJ1-4; a possible D gene is TRBD1 (6 bases). V lost 2 bases, J lost 7 bases, and 11 bases lay in between. This CDR3 region has 14 residues. The CDR3 sequence is CASSLQGSFEKLFF. CDR3 in DNA: TGTGCCAGCAGTTTACAGGGGTCATTTGAAAAACTGTTTTTT.

This clonotype was counted only a few times. This chain links TRBV20-1 with TRBJ2-2; D unclear. V gave up 7 bases and J gave up 5 bases, with 20 bases separating them. The CDR3 covers 15 residues. Germline assignment: CDR1 DFQATT and CDR2 SNEGSKA (reference sequence). CDR3 in DNA: TGCAGTGTCGAACCCCTTCGGACCGTGACCGGGGAGCTGTTTTTT. This encodes CSVEPLRTVTGELFF.

Only a few counts were recorded for this clonotype. This sequence joins TRBV9 and TRBJ2-1; 7 bases are shared with TRBD2. CDR3 length: 15 residues. V was pared by 4 bases and J by 2 bases, with 6 bases of the junction left unmatched. From germline, CDR1 is SGDLS and CDR2 YYNGEE. The CDR3 protein is CASSIGTNTYNEQFF. The CDR3 DNA follows: TGTGCCAGCAGCATTGGGACTAACACCTACAATGAGCAGTTCTTC.

The chain couples TRBV4-1 to TRBJ2-7; 10 bases are shared with TRBD2. This CDR3 comprises 16 residues. With 4 bases clipped from V and 7 bases from J, the junction kept 13 bases outside the gene matches. In germline, CDR1 is MGHRA, CDR2 YSYEKL. The CDR3 is CASSRERTSGGGEQYF. The CDR3 bases are TGCGCCAGCAGCCGGGAAAGGACTAGCGGAGGGGGTGAGCAGTACTTC.